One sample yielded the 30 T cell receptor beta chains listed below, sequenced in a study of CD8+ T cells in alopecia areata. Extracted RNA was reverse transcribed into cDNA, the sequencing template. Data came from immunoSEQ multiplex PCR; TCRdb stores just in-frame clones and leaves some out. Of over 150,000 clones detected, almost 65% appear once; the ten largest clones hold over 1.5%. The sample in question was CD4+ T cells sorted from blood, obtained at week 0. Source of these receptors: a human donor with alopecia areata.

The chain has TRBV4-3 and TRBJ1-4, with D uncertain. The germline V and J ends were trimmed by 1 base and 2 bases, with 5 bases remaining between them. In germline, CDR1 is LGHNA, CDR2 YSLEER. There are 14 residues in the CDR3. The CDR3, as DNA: TGCGCCAGCAGCCAAGCCCCCACTAATGAAAAACTGTTTTTT. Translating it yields CASSQAPTNEKLFF.

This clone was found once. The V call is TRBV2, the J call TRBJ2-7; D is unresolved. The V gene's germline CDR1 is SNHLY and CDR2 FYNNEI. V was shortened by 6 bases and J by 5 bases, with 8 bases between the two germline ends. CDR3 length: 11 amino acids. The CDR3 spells CASSGLNEQYF. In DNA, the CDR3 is TGTGCCAGCAGCGGCCTGAACGAGCAGTACTTC.

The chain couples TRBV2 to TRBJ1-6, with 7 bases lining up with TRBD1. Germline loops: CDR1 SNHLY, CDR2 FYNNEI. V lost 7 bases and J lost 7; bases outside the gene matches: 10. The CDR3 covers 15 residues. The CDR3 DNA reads TGTGCCAGCACAAAACAGGGGTTAGAGAATTCACCCCTCCACTTT. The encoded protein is CASTKQGLENSPLHF.

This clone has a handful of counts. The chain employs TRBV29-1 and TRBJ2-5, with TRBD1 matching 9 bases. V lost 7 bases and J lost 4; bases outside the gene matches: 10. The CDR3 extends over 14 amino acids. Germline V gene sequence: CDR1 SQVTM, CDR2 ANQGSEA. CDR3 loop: CSGRGPGQGETQYF. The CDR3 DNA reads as TGCAGCGGACGCGGGCCGGGACAGGGAGAGACCCAGTACTTC.

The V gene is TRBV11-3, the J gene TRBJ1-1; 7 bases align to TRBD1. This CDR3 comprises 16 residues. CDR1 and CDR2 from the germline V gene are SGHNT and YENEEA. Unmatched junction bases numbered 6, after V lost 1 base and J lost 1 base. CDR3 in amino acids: CASSLGTGQQNTEAFF. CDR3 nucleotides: TGTGCCAGCAGCTTAGGGACAGGACAGCAGAACACTGAAGCTTTCTTT.

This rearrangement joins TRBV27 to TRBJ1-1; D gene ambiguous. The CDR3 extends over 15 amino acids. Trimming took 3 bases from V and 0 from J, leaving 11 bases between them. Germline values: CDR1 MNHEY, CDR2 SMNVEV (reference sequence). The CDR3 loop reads CASSLKGKLNTEAFF. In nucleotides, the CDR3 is TGTGCCAGCAGTTTGAAGGGCAAGTTGAACACTGAAGCTTTCTTT.

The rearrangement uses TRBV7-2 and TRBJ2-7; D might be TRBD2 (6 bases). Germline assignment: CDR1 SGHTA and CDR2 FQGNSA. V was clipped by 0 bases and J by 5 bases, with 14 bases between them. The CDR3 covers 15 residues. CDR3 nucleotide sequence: TGTGCCAGCAGCTTAGCGCGGGACCCTCGACACGAGCAGTACTTC. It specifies CASSLARDPRHEQYF.

DNA for the CDR3: TGTGCCAGCAGCCCCGACAGGGGGCTCCAAGAGACCCAGTACTTC. Translated, it gives CASSPDRGLQETQYF. The chain uses TRBV5-6 and TRBJ2-5, with TRBD1 matching over 10 bases. The CDR3 consists of 15 residues. V shed 4 bases, J shed 1 base, and the junction held 4 bases outside the gene matches. The germline V gene has CDR1 SGHDT and CDR2 YYEEEE.

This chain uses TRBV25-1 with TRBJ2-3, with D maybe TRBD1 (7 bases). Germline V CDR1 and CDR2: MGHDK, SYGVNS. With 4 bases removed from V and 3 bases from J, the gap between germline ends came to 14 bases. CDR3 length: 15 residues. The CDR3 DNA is TGTGCCAGCAGTGGACAGGGAGGAGGGACAGATACGCAGTATTTT. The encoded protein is CASSGQGGGTDTQYF.

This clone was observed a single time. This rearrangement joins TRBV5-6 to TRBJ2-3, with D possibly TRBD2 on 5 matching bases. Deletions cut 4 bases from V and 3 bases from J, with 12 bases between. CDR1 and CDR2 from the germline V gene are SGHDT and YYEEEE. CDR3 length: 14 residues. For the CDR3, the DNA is TGTGCCAGCAGCAAGACTACTCGAACAGATACGCAGTATTTT. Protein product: CASSKTTRTDTQYF.

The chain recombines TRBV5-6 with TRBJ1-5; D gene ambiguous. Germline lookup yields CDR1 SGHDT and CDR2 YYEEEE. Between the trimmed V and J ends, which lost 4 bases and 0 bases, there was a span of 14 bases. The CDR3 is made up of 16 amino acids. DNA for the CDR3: TGTGCCAGCAGCAACCAGAAAGACGGTAGCAATCAGCCCCAGCATTTT. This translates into CASSNQKDGSNQPQHF.

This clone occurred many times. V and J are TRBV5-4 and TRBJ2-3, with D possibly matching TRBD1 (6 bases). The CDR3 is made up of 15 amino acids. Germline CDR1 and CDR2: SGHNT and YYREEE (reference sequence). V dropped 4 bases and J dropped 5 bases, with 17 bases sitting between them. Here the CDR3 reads CASSDRDMVKDTQYF. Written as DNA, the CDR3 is TGTGCCAGCAGCGACCGGGACATGGTCAAAGATACGCAGTATTTT.

CDR3 protein: CSVATPNTEAFF. CDR3 sequence (DNA): TGCAGCGTTGCAACACCGAACACTGAAGCTTTCTTT. V and J are TRBV29-1 and TRBJ1-1; D ambiguous. Germline CDR1 reads SQVTM; CDR2 reads ANQGSEA. The CDR3 sequence is 12 residues long. Trimming left V 4 bases short and J 1 base short, with 7 bases between.

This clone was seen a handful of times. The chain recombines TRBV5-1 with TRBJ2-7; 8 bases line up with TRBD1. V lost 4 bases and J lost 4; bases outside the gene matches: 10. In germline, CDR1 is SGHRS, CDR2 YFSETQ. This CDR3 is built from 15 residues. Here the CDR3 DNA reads TGCGCCAGCAGCACACCAGGGGGCGAATCGTACGAGCAGTACTTC. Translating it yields CASSTPGGESYEQYF.

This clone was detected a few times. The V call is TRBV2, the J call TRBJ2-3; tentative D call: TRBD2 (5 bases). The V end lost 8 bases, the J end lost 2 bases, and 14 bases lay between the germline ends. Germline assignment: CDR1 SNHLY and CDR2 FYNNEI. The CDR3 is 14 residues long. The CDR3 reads CASSLRAPTDTQYF. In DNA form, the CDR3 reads TGTGCCAGCTCGCTGAGGGCCCCCACAGATACGCAGTATTTT.

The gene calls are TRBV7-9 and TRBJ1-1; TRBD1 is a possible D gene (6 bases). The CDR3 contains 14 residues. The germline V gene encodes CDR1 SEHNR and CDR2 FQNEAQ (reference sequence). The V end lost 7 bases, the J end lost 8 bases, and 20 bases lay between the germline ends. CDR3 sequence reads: CASTQVRGDKEAFF. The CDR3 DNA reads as TGTGCCAGCACACAAGTCAGAGGGGACAAAGAAGCTTTCTTT.

CDR3 in DNA: TGTGCCAGCTCACCAGAGGGGGGGCCCTCCTATAATTCACCCCTCCACTTT. Translating gives CASSPEGGPSYNSPLHF. The chain joins TRBV18 to TRBJ1-6; tentative D call: TRBD1 (6 bases). The CDR3 loop spans 17 amino acids. The germline CDR1 and CDR2 sequences are KGHSH and LQKENI. Deletions cut 2 bases from V and 0 bases from J, with 11 bases between.

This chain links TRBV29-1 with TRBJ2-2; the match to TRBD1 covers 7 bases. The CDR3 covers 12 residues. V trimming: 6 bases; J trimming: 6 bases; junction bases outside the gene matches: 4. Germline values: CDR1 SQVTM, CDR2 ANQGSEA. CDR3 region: CSVATGSGELFF. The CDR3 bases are TGCAGCGTCGCGACAGGGTCCGGGGAGCTGTTTTTT.

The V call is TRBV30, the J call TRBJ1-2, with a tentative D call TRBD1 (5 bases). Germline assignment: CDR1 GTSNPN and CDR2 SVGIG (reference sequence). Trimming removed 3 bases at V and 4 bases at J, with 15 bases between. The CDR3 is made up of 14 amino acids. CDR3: CAWRPRGGRYGYTF. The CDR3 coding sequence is TGTGCCTGGAGACCGCGGGGCGGCCGCTATGGCTACACCTTC.

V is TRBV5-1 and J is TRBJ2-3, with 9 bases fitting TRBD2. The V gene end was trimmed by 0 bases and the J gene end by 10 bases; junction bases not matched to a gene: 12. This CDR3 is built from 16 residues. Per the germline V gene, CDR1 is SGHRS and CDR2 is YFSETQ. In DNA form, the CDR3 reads TGCGCCAGCAGCTTGGGAGCGGGGGGAGCCAGCGGAGCGCAGTATTTT. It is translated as CASSLGAGGASGAQYF.

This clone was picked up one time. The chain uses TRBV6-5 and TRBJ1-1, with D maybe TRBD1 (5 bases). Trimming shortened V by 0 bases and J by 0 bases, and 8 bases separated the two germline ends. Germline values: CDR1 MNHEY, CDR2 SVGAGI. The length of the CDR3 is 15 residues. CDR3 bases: TGTGCCAGCAGTTACTCGGTGACAGTGAACACTGAAGCTTTCTTT. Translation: CASSYSVTVNTEAFF.

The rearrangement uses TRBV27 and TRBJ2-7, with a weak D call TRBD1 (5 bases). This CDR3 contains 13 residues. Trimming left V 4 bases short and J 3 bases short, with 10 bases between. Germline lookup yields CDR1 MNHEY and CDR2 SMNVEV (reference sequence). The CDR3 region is CASSSAGYYEQYF. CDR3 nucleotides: TGTGCCAGCAGTTCGGCAGGGTACTACGAGCAGTACTTC.

CDR3 sequence: CAWSMTAFDSPLHF. The CDR3 region has the DNA TGTGCCTGGAGTATGACAGCTTTTGATTCACCCCTCCACTTT. The rearrangement uses TRBV30 and TRBJ1-6, with D tentatively TRBD1 (5 bases). V lost 2 bases and J lost 8, with 13 bases in between. The CDR3 consists of 14 residues. Germline V gene data show CDR1 as GTSNPN and CDR2 as SVGIG (reference sequence).

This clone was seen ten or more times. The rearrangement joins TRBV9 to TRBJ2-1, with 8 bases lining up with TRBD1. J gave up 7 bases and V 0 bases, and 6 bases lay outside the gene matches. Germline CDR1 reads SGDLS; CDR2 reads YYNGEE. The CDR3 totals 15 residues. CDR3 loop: CASSVEGQGGNEQFF. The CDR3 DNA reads TGTGCCAGCAGCGTAGAAGGACAGGGTGGGAATGAGCAGTTCTTC. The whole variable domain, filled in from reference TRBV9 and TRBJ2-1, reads DSGVTQTPKHLITATGQRVTLRCSPRSGDLSVYWYQQSLDQGLQFLIQYYNGEERAKGNILERFSAQQFPDLHSELNLSSLELGDSALYFCASSVEGQGGNEQFFGPGTRLTVL.

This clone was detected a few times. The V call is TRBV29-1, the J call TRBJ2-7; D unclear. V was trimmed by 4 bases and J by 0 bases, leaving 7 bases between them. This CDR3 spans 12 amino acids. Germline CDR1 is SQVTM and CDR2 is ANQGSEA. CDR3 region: CSVATNSYEQYF. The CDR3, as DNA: TGCAGCGTTGCAACTAACTCCTACGAGCAGTACTTC.

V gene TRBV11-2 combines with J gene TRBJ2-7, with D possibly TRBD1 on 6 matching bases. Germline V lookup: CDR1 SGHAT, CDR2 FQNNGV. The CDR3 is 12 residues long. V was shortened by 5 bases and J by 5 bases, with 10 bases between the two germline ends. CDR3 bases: TGTGCCAGCAGCGACCACAGGGACGAGCAGTACTTC. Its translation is CASSDHRDEQYF.

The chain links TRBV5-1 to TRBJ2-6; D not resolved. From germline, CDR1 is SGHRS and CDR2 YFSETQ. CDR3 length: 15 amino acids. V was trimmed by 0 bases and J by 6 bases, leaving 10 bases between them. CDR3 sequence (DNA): TGCGCCAGCAGCTTGGCCGTGGCATCGGCCAACGTCCTGACTTTC. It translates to CASSLAVASANVLTF. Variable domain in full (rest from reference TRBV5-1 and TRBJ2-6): KAGVTQTPRYLIKTRGQQVTLSCSPISGHRSVSWYQQTPGQGLQFLFEYFSETQRNKGNFPGRFSGRQFSNSRSEMNVSTLELGDSALYLCASSLAVASANVLTFGAGSRLTVL.

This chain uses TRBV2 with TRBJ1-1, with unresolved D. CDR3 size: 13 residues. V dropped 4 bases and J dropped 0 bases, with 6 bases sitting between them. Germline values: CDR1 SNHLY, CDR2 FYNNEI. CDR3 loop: CASSGGMNTEAFF. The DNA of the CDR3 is TGTGCCAGCAGTGGAGGGATGAACACTGAAGCTTTCTTT. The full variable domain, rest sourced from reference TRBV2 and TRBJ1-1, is EPEVTQTPSHQVTQMGQEVILRCVPISNHLYFYWYRQILGQKVEFLVSFYNNEISEKSEIFDDQFSVERPDGSNFTLKIRSTKLEDSAMYFCASSGGMNTEAFFGQGTRLTVV.

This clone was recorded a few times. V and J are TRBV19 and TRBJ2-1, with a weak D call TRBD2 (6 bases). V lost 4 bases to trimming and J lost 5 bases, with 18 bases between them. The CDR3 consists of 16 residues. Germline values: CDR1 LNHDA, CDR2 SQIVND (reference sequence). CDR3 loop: CASSNLGLPSNNEQFF. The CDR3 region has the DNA TGTGCCAGTAGTAATCTGGGACTTCCGTCTAACAATGAGCAGTTCTTC.

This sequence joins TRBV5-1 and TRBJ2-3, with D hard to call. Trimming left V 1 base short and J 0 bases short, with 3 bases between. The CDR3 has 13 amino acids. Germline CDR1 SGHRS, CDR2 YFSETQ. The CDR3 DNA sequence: TGCGCCAGCAGCTTGATTAGCACAGATACGCAGTATTTT. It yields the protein CASSLISTDTQYF.